The 28 T cell receptor beta chains below come from one sample, sequenced in a study of T cells in localized non-small cell lung cancer. Generated by immunoSEQ multiplex PCR, the TCRdb table keeps only in-frame clones and is missing some. The data contain 4,700 or so clones, around a third of them singletons. Sequenced here: lung tumor tissue, sampled before any cancer treatment. Receptors originate from a man between 40 and 70 years old with stage II squamous cell lung carcinoma.

This sequence joins TRBV9 and TRBJ2-7, with D maybe TRBD1 (6 bases). The CDR3 covers 19 residues. The V and J ends lost 2 bases and 0 bases respectively, with 24 bases between them. Germline V gene lookup returns CDR1 SGDLS and CDR2 YYNGEE. CDR3 nucleotides: TGTGCCAGCAGCGTCGTTAGATCGGGACAAAGTTTTCGCTCCTACGAGCAGTACTTC. Its protein is CASSVVRSGQSFRSYEQYF.

The CDR3 reads CAWSPSRTRYSNQPQHF. The CDR3, as DNA: TGTGCCTGGAGTCCATCCCGGACAAGATATAGCAATCAGCCCCAGCATTTT. The genes are TRBV30 and TRBJ1-5, with TRBD1 as a possible D gene (5 bases). With 2 bases removed from V and 0 bases from J, the gap between germline ends came to 17 bases. The CDR3 totals 17 residues. Germline CDR1 is GTSNPN and CDR2 is SVGIG (reference sequence).

This clone is categorized as medium-sized. The V call is TRBV11-3, the J call TRBJ2-2, with D perhaps being TRBD1 or TRBD2 (5 bases each). The germline V gene encodes CDR1 SGHNT and CDR2 YENEEA. The germline V and J ends were trimmed by 2 bases and 3 bases, with 13 bases remaining between them. This CDR3 has 16 amino acids. The CDR3 region has the DNA TGTGCCAGCAGCTTATGGGGGATTTGGTACACCGGGGAGCTGTTTTTT. It codes for CASSLWGIWYTGELFF.

The chain joins TRBV18 to TRBJ2-5; 9 bases fit TRBD2. V dropped 6 bases and J dropped 4; count of bases not matched to a gene: 9. The V gene's germline CDR1 is KGHSH and CDR2 LQKENI. This CDR3 is built from 15 residues. CDR3 DNA sequence: TGTGCCAGCTCGACCCTTGGCGGGGGGGCAGAGACCCAGTACTTC. Translation: CASSTLGGGAETQYF.

The table lists this clone with a few counts. This chain joins TRBV19 and TRBJ2-5; the match to TRBD1 covers 8 bases. V shed 7 bases, J shed 1 base, and the junction held 5 bases outside the gene matches. This CDR3 spans 14 amino acids. Germline CDR1 is LNHDA and CDR2 is SQIVND (reference sequence). CDR3 nucleotide sequence: TGTGCCAGTAACCGTGGGACAGGCCAAGAGACCCAGTACTTC. It specifies CASNRGTGQETQYF.

The genes are TRBV30 and TRBJ1-6, with 10 bases lining up with TRBD1. The CDR3 is 15 amino acids. The ends lost 2 bases at V and 9 bases at J; junction bases unmatched: 7. The V gene's germline CDR1 is GTSNPN and CDR2 SVGIG (reference sequence). The CDR3 loop reads CAWSRGQGIRSPLHF. CDR3 nucleotides: TGTGCCTGGAGTAGGGGACAGGGGATTCGTTCACCCCTCCACTTT.

This chain joins TRBV19 and TRBJ1-2; D not certain. The CDR3 totals 13 residues. In germline, CDR1 is LNHDA, CDR2 SQIVND (reference sequence). V was shortened by 5 bases and J by 4 bases, with 11 bases between the two germline ends. The CDR3 bases are TGTGCCAGTAGTTTCACTATTGCCTATGGCTACACCTTC. It translates to CASSFTIAYGYTF.

The chain is built from TRBV29-1 and TRBJ1-1; no definite D call. With 6 bases removed from V and 2 bases from J, the gap between germline ends came to 16 bases. This CDR3 has 14 residues. The germline V gene encodes CDR1 SQVTM and CDR2 ANQGSEA. The CDR3 reads CSVQNLQKNTEAFF. The CDR3 nucleotides read TGCAGCGTCCAAAACCTCCAAAAAAACACTGAAGCTTTCTTT. Together with reference TRBV29-1 and TRBJ1-1, the CDR3 gives the full variable domain: SAVISQKPSRDICQRGTSLTIQCQVDSQVTMMFWYRQQPGQSLTLIATANQGSEATYESGFVIDKFPISRPNLTFSTLTVSNMSPEDSSIYLCSVQNLQKNTEAFFGQGTRLTVV.

This clone was recorded a few times. J is TRBJ2-1 and V is TRBV10-3, with 9 bases matching TRBD1. Germline V gives CDR1 ENHRY, CDR2 SYGVKD. There are 16 residues in the CDR3. The ends lost 8 bases at V and 7 bases at J; junction bases unmatched: 15. CDR3 protein: CAIGVLGGTGRNEQFF. The DNA for the CDR3 is TGTGCCATCGGAGTTTTGGGGGGGACAGGGAGGAATGAGCAGTTCTTC.

This sequence joins TRBV7-7 and TRBJ2-2; D not certain. The germline gives CDR1 SSHAT, CDR2 FNYEAQ (reference sequence). This CDR3 is built from 15 residues. Trimming took 3 bases from V and 0 from J, leaving 8 bases between them. In DNA form, the CDR3 reads TGTGCCAGCAGCTTGGATGCGGCGAACACCGGGGAGCTGTTTTTT. Its protein product is CASSLDAANTGELFF.

The CDR3 nucleotides read TGCAGCCACCGAGAAGGGGCAGCAGATACGCAGTATTTT. Translated: CSHREGAADTQYF. The chain carries TRBV29-1 and TRBJ2-3; possible D gene TRBD1, 5 bases. This CDR3 spans 13 amino acids. CDR1 and CDR2 from the germline V gene are SQVTM and ANQGSEA. V was cut by 8 bases and J by 4 bases, with 16 bases left in between.

This chain links TRBV6-8 with TRBJ1-5; D remains ambiguous. The CDR3 is made up of 14 amino acids. The germline V and J ends were trimmed by 7 bases and 9 bases, with 19 bases remaining between them. Germline CDR1 and CDR2: MNHGY and SAAAGT. CDR3 loop: CASKSPPIHAPQHF. Written as DNA, the CDR3 is TGTGCCAGCAAAAGTCCCCCTATCCATGCGCCCCAGCATTTT.

The chain uses TRBV12-5 and TRBJ2-3; D not resolved. V lost 6 bases and J lost 1, with 5 bases in between. Germline values: CDR1 LGHNT, CDR2 FRNRAP. CDR3 size: 12 residues. The CDR3 region is CASGFRTDTQYF. DNA for the CDR3: TGTGCTAGTGGCTTTCGCACAGATACGCAGTATTTT.

J is TRBJ2-1 and V is TRBV29-1; 10 positions agree with TRBD1. Germline loops: CDR1 SQVTM, CDR2 ANQGSEA. The trim removed 3 bases at V and 8 bases at J, leaving 7 bases unmatched. The CDR3 runs 14 residues. The CDR3 spells CSVDGQGVWDEQFF. The CDR3 DNA reads as TGCAGCGTTGACGGACAGGGGGTGTGGGATGAGCAGTTCTTC.

This clone was seen a few times. The chain has TRBV7-5 and TRBJ2-1; the table gives TRBD2 as D, unverified against the DNA. TRBV7-5 is shown as a pseudogene. The CDR3 is made up of 17 amino acids. CDR3 nucleotide sequence: TGTGCCACCGCATCTAGCGGGAGGAAAGGCTCCTACAATGAGCAGTTCTTC. It is translated as CATASSGRKGSYNEQFF.

The V and J genes are TRBV11-3 and TRBJ2-1; 12 bases map to TRBD2. Germline V gives CDR1 SGHNT, CDR2 YENEEA. The CDR3 spans 16 residues. Trimming removed 5 bases from V and 7 bases from J; junction bases left unmatched: 9. The CDR3 nucleotides are TGTGCCAGCAGCCCCACCCGGCTAGCGGGAGGGAATGAGCAGTTCTTC. It is translated as CASSPTRLAGGNEQFF. Full variable domain (outside the CDR3, taken from reference TRBV11-3 and TRBJ2-1): EAGVVQSPRYKIIEKKQPVAFWCNPISGHNTLYWYLQNLGQGPELLIRYENEEAVDDSQLPKDRFSAERLKGVDSTLKIQPAELGDSAVYLCASSPTRLAGGNEQFFGPGTRLTVL.

The chain uses TRBV9 and TRBJ2-2; D remains ambiguous. V was trimmed by 5 bases and J by 5 bases, leaving 13 bases between them. The CDR3 sequence is 14 residues long. Per the germline V gene, CDR1 is SGDLS and CDR2 is YYNGEE. The chain's CDR3 is CASSVGFGTGELFF. CDR3 DNA: TGTGCCAGCAGTGTTGGCTTCGGTACCGGGGAGCTGTTTTTT. Together with reference TRBV9 and TRBJ2-2, the CDR3 gives the full variable domain: DSGVTQTPKHLITATGQRVTLRCSPRSGDLSVYWYQQSLDQGLQFLIQYYNGEERAKGNILERFSAQQFPDLHSELNLSSLELGDSALYFCASSVGFGTGELFFGEGSRLTVL.

The V call is TRBV10-2, the J call TRBJ2-3, with TRBD1 matching 12 bases. The CDR3 is 16 residues long. Trimming took 5 bases from V and 6 from J; bases not matched to a gene: 9. Per germline, CDR1 WSHSY and CDR2 SAAADI. CDR3 loop: CASSYGTGGATDTQYF. CDR3 nucleotide sequence: TGCGCCAGCAGTTACGGGACAGGGGGCGCAACCGATACGCAGTATTTT.

Relative to its sample, this clone is medium-sized (0.01 to 0.1%). The chain joins TRBV11-3 to TRBJ2-2; D is possibly TRBD2 (6 bases). V shed 5 bases and J shed 6 bases, with 13 bases lying between them. The CDR3 extends over 14 amino acids. Germline assignment: CDR1 SGHNT and CDR2 YENEEA. This chain's CDR3 is CASSPSIAAGELFF. In DNA form, the CDR3 reads TGTGCCAGCAGCCCCTCGATAGCGGCCGGGGAGCTGTTTTTT.

The rearrangement joins TRBV30 to TRBJ1-6; 8 bases are shared with TRBD1. Trimming took 5 bases from V and 7 from J; bases not matched to a gene: 1. The CDR3 spans 12 residues. Germline CDR1 reads GTSNPN; CDR2 reads SVGIG (reference sequence). The CDR3 coding sequence is TGTGCCTGGGGACAGGGCAATTCACCCCTCCACTTT. As protein: CAWGQGNSPLHF.

The chain couples TRBV1 to TRBJ2-2; TRBD2, as called in the table, went unchecked against the DNA. TRBV1 is a known pseudogene. This CDR3 region has 19 residues. The CDR3 DNA reads TGCGCCAGCAGCCAAGAATTGGTAGGACTAGCAGCTAACACCGGGGAGCTGTTTTTT. As protein: CASSQELVGLAANTGELFF.

The chain links TRBV9 to TRBJ1-1; D is unresolved. Trimming took off 4 bases at V and 3 bases at J, with 10 bases between the two ends. The length of the CDR3 is 13 residues. Germline V gene data show CDR1 as SGDLS and CDR2 as YYNGEE. Written as DNA, the CDR3 is TGTGCCAGCAGCACGAGTAGGGACACTGAAGCTTTCTTT. Protein: CASSTSRDTEAFF.

This clone was counted between two and nine times. The genes are TRBV11-3 and TRBJ1-6; D is possibly TRBD1 (5 bases). The CDR3 is made up of 15 amino acids. Trimming removed 4 bases at V and 6 bases at J, with 13 bases between. Per the germline V gene, CDR1 is SGHNT and CDR2 is YENEEA. CDR3: CASSSLGAGNSPLHF. Written as DNA, the CDR3 is TGTGCCAGCAGCTCATTAGGGGCAGGTAATTCACCCCTCCACTTT.

The chain is built from TRBV9 and TRBJ2-1; D is perhaps TRBD2 (6 bases). This CDR3 has 14 amino acids. Germline assignment: CDR1 SGDLS and CDR2 YYNGEE. V gave up 3 bases and J gave up 6 bases, with 13 bases separating them. CDR3 loop: CASSGGGVINEQFF. In DNA, the CDR3 is TGTGCCAGCAGCGGGGGCGGGGTGATCAATGAGCAGTTCTTC.

This clone was observed a few times. The chain carries TRBV6-8 and TRBJ1-2, with D possibly TRBD1 on 6 matching bases. The V gene's germline CDR1 is MNHGY and CDR2 SAAAGT. V was pared by 3 bases and J by 1 base, with 18 bases between. This CDR3 comprises 17 residues. The DNA of the CDR3 is TGTGCCAGCAGTTATACTGAGGGACACCCCTTTAACTATGGCTACACCTTC. Translated, it gives CASSYTEGHPFNYGYTF.

V is TRBV11-3 and J is TRBJ2-7; 11 positions match TRBD2. CDR1 SGHNT and CDR2 YENEEA come from the germline V gene. J gave up 4 bases and V 4 bases, and 6 bases lay outside the gene matches. This CDR3 region has 15 residues. The CDR3 DNA reads TGTGCCAGCAGCTCGTTAGCGGGAGGGTTATACGAGCAGTACTTC. This encodes CASSSLAGGLYEQYF.

This clone is categorized as medium-sized. This chain uses TRBV5-1 with TRBJ2-1; TRBD1 matches at 7 bases. The V gene's germline CDR1 is SGHRS and CDR2 YFSETQ. The CDR3 spans 15 residues. The junction had 5 bases not matched to a gene; V was cut back by 4 bases and J by 1 base. The CDR3 region has the DNA TGCGCCAGCAGCCCCGAGGGGGCTTCCTACAATGAGCAGTTCTTC. Amino acids: CASSPEGASYNEQFF.

This clone has just a few counts. CDR3 residues: CASNMGGYTDTQYF. Written as DNA, the CDR3 is TGTGCCAGTAATATGGGCGGCTACACAGATACGCAGTATTTT. J is TRBJ2-3 and V is TRBV19; D gene unclear. This CDR3 is 14 amino acids long. V was clipped by 7 bases and J by 2 bases, with 13 bases between them. Germline CDR1 reads LNHDA; CDR2 reads SQIVND (reference sequence).